Following are 23 T cell receptor beta chains from one sample sequenced in a study of shared clonotypes between healthy human individuals. Assay used: immunoSEQ multiplex PCR; TCRdb lists only in-frame clones, some missing. The sample includes 2.5 million or so clones, more than 80% of them seen just once. The source material was naive CD4+ T cells sorted from blood. Subset here: CD45RA+ positively selected. These receptors all stem from a man in his late teens or twenties in good health.

The rearrangement joins TRBV11-2 to TRBJ2-5, with D perhaps matching TRBD1 or TRBD2 (5 bases each). The CDR3 runs 16 residues. The germline V gene encodes CDR1 SGHAT and CDR2 FQNNGV. The V end lost 4 bases, the J end lost 2 bases, and 17 bases lay between the germline ends. The CDR3 region is CASSSPLRDLQETQYF. In DNA, the CDR3 is TGTGCCAGCAGCTCGCCCCTCCGGGACCTACAAGAGACCCAGTACTTC.

The CDR3 here is CASSLEPATNTEAFF. The DNA of the CDR3 is TGCGCCAGCAGCTTGGAGCCAGCCACCAACACTGAAGCTTTCTTT. This chain joins TRBV5-1 and TRBJ1-1; D call uncertain. The V and J ends lost 0 bases and 2 bases respectively, with 11 bases between them. This CDR3 region has 15 residues. Germline V gene sequence: CDR1 SGHRS, CDR2 YFSETQ.

J is TRBJ1-6 and V is TRBV5-8; 7 positions match TRBD1. CDR1 SGHTS and CDR2 YDEGEE come from the germline V gene. Trimming at V came to 4 bases and at J to 6 bases, leaving 4 bases not matched to a gene. The CDR3 runs to 14 residues. The CDR3 reads CASSPDRVNSPLHF. In DNA, the CDR3 is TGTGCCAGCAGCCCTGACAGGGTTAATTCACCCCTCCACTTT. The variable domain in full, with the rest retrieved from reference TRBV5-8 and TRBJ1-6, is EAGVTQSPTHLIKTRGQQATLRCSPISGHTSVYWYQQALGLGLQFLLWYDEGEERNRGNFPPRFSGRQFPNYSSELNVNALELEDSALYLCASSPDRVNSPLHFGNGTRLTVT.

V gene TRBV7-9 combines with J gene TRBJ2-7, with TRBD2 identical over 11 bases. Per the germline V gene, CDR1 is SEHNR and CDR2 is FQNEAQ (reference sequence). The J segment lost 3 bases and the V segment lost 5 bases, leaving 9 bases of the junction unmatched. The CDR3 consists of 16 residues. The CDR3 is CASSKPGLAGFYEQYF. Here the CDR3 DNA reads TGTGCCAGCAGCAAGCCTGGACTAGCGGGCTTCTACGAGCAGTACTTC.

This clone was counted once. The rearrangement joins TRBV9 to TRBJ2-7, with TRBD1 matching over 12 bases. V lost 0 bases, J lost 5 bases, and 9 bases stayed unmatched. Germline values: CDR1 SGDLS, CDR2 YYNGEE. The CDR3 has 17 residues. The CDR3 spells CASSVEGAGTGGHEQYF. The CDR3 DNA is TGTGCCAGCAGCGTAGAGGGTGCGGGGACAGGGGGCCACGAGCAGTACTTC.

About this clone: Different DNA sequences within this sample yield the same CDR3. The chain links TRBV14 to TRBJ2-7; 7 positions agree with TRBD1. V shed 4 bases, J shed 0 bases, and the junction held 3 bases outside the gene matches. This CDR3 spans 14 amino acids. The germline V gene encodes CDR1 SGHDN and CDR2 FVKESK. CDR3 DNA sequence: TGTGCCAGCAGCCCCCGACAGGGCTCCTACGAGCAGTACTTC. Translation gives CASSPRQGSYEQYF.

The chain recombines TRBV2 with TRBJ1-1; D unresolved. CDR3 length equals 13 residues. Germline-derived CDR1 and CDR2 are SNHLY and FYNNEI. The V gene lost 7 bases and the J gene lost 10 bases, with 19 bases spanning the gap. The CDR3 loop is CASNRAPVSGAFF. The CDR3 nucleotides read TGTGCCAGCAATAGGGCCCCCGTGTCGGGAGCTTTCTTT.

The chain couples TRBV5-1 to TRBJ1-1; 7 bases are a match to TRBD1. V was pared by 4 bases and J by 3 bases, with 12 bases of the junction left unmatched. The CDR3 consists of 16 residues. The germline CDR1 and CDR2 sequences are SGHRS and YFSETQ. The CDR3 region has the DNA TGCGCCAGCAGCCTATTTACGACAGGGACTCACACTGAAGCTTTCTTT. Encoded protein: CASSLFTTGTHTEAFF.

The chain uses TRBV9 and TRBJ1-4, with D unresolved. The V end lost 0 bases, the J end lost 3 bases, and 9 bases lay between the germline ends. Germline CDR1 SGDLS, CDR2 YYNGEE. CDR3 size: 15 residues. DNA of the CDR3: TGTGCCAGCAGCGTAGCGGGGATTCCTAATGAAAAACTGTTTTTT. This encodes CASSVAGIPNEKLFF.

This chain joins TRBV28 and TRBJ2-3; the D gene is possibly TRBD2 (5 bases). V was trimmed by 7 bases and J by 0 bases, leaving 17 bases between them. Germline CDR1 and CDR2: MDHEN and SYDVKM. The CDR3 runs 16 residues. CDR3 sequence (DNA): TGTGCCAGCAACCCCAGAGGGTACGTAAGCACAGATACGCAGTATTTT. Translated, it gives CASNPRGYVSTDTQYF. The variable domain in full, with the rest retrieved from reference TRBV28 and TRBJ2-3, is DVKVTQSSRYLVKRTGEKVFLECVQDMDHENMFWYRQDPGLGLRLIYFSYDVKMKEKGDIPEGYSVSREKKERFSLILESASTNQTSMYLCASNPRGYVSTDTQYFGPGTRLTVL.

This clone was detected only once. This chain links TRBV7-2 with TRBJ2-1, with TRBD1 identical over 7 bases. The V gene's germline CDR1 is SGHTA and CDR2 FQGNSA. The CDR3 has 14 residues. V dropped 1 base and J dropped 12; count of bases not matched to a gene: 9. The CDR3: CASSLDRQGQVQFF. The DNA for the CDR3 is TGTGCCAGCAGCTTAGACAGACAGGGACAAGTGCAGTTCTTC.

This chain joins TRBV6-1 and TRBJ2-3, with 12 bases lining up with TRBD2. CDR1 and CDR2 (germline): MNHNS, SASEGT. V gave up 2 bases and J gave up 9 bases; unmatched junction bases: 9. This CDR3 has 16 amino acids. The CDR3 spells CASSERAALAGGTQYF. The CDR3 region has the DNA TGTGCCAGCAGTGAAAGGGCTGCCCTAGCGGGGGGGACGCAGTATTTT.

The CDR3 here is CASSSAGTPQEPQHF. The CDR3 region has the DNA TGCGCCAGCAGCTCGGCGGGGACACCCCAGGAGCCCCAGCATTTT. The rearrangement links TRBV5-1 to TRBJ1-5, with a weak D call TRBD1 (6 bases). Germline CDR1 reads SGHRS; CDR2 reads YFSETQ. This CDR3 comprises 15 residues. V lost 3 bases and J lost 8, with 18 bases in between.

Here the CDR3 DNA reads TGTGCCAGCAGCTTACCACTAGCGGCCTCCTACGAGCAGTACTTC. This sequence encodes CASSLPLAASYEQYF. V gene TRBV7-2 combines with J gene TRBJ2-7; 8 nucleotides match TRBD2. V gave up 2 bases and J gave up 0 bases; unmatched junction bases: 3. The CDR3 is made up of 15 amino acids. Looked up from germline, CDR1 is SGHTA and CDR2 is FQGNSA.

The gene calls are TRBV6-5 and TRBJ2-2; possibly TRBD1 for D (6 bases). Germline assignment: CDR1 MNHEY and CDR2 SVGAGI. The length of the CDR3 is 16 residues. Trimming took off 6 bases at V and 0 bases at J, with 14 bases between the two ends. The chain's CDR3 is CASSYQGLANTGELFF. CDR3 sequence (DNA): TGTGCCAGCAGCTACCAGGGGCTCGCGAACACCGGGGAGCTGTTTTTT.

The chain joins TRBV29-1 to TRBJ2-2; unclear D gene. V shed 6 bases and J shed 4 bases, with 6 bases lying between them. The CDR3 length is 11 residues. CDR1 is SQVTM and CDR2 is ANQGSEA in the germline V gene. DNA for the CDR3: TGCAGCGTCAAAGGCACCGGGGAGCTGTTTTTT. As protein: CSVKGTGELFF.

The chain couples TRBV11-2 to TRBJ2-1; 13 bases agree with TRBD2. The CDR3 runs 15 residues. The germline V gene encodes CDR1 SGHAT and CDR2 FQNNGV. V lost 5 bases, J lost 4 bases, and 2 bases stayed unmatched. The CDR3: CASSAGLAGYNEQFF. In nucleotides, the CDR3 is TGTGCCAGCAGCGCGGGACTAGCGGGATACAATGAGCAGTTCTTC. The whole variable domain, remainder taken from reference TRBV11-2 and TRBJ2-1, is EAGVAQSPRYKIIEKRQSVAFWCNPISGHATLYWYQQILGQGPKLLIQFQNNGVVDDSQLPKDRFSAERLKGVDSTLKIQPAKLEDSAVYLCASSAGLAGYNEQFFGPGTRLTVL.

CDR3: CASSQLNIQYF. In nucleotides, the CDR3 is TGCGCCAGCAGCCAACTGAACATTCAGTACTTC. This chain links TRBV4-1 with TRBJ2-4; D remains unclear. CDR3 length equals 11 residues. Germline loops: CDR1 MGHRA, CDR2 YSYEKL. V was pared by 2 bases and J by 7 bases, with 3 bases between.

This sequence joins TRBV4-1 and TRBJ2-7, with a tentative D call TRBD2 (7 bases). Trimming pared 1 base from V and 2 bases from J, leaving 15 bases between. From germline, CDR1 is MGHRA and CDR2 YSYEKL. This CDR3 has 16 amino acids. The CDR3 nucleotides are TGCGCCAGCAGCCAAGGCGGGACCGGGGGGCCCTACGAGCAGTACTTC. Its protein product is CASSQGGTGGPYEQYF.

The chain joins TRBV7-8 to TRBJ1-5; TRBD1 aligns across 7 bases. After removal of 5 bases from V and 4 bases from J, the junction contained 8 bases not matched to a gene. Germline V gene lookup returns CDR1 SGHVS and CDR2 FQNEAQ. The CDR3 runs 15 residues. CDR3 amino acids: CASSLDRWSNQPQHF. The CDR3 coding sequence is TGTGCCAGCAGCCTGGACAGGTGGTCAAATCAGCCCCAGCATTTT.

This clone has more than one count but fewer than ten. The chain is built from TRBV6-1 and TRBJ1-5, with a tentative D call TRBD1 (5 bases). Trimming cost V 7 bases and J 4 bases, with 17 bases left between them. CDR1 MNHNS and CDR2 SASEGT come from the germline V gene. This CDR3 spans 15 amino acids. The CDR3 nucleotides read TGTGCCAGCAAGGAGGACGGGGGGAGAAATCAGCCCCAGCATTTT. It translates to CASKEDGGRNQPQHF.

The V gene is TRBV10-3, the J gene TRBJ2-7; D possibly uses TRBD1 or TRBD2 (5 bases each). Germline V gene lookup returns CDR1 ENHRY and CDR2 SYGVKD. The CDR3 contains 15 residues. Between the trimmed V and J ends, which lost 6 bases and 2 bases, there was a span of 17 bases. For the CDR3, the DNA is TGTGCCATCAGAACCTCCGGGACGGCCACCTACGAGCAGTACTTC. Amino acids: CAIRTSGTATYEQYF.

This chain joins TRBV4-3 and TRBJ2-7, with 8 bases that match TRBD1. From germline, CDR1 is LGHNA and CDR2 YSLEER. The CDR3 runs to 15 residues. With 3 bases clipped from V and 2 bases from J, the junction kept 6 bases outside the gene matches. CDR3 nucleotide sequence: TGCGCCAGCAGCCAGGGGAGACAGGGGACCTACGAGCAGTACTTC. Protein sequence: CASSQGRQGTYEQYF.